These T cell receptor beta chains were read from a single sample in a study of shared clonotypes between healthy human individuals. Repertoires were generated with immunoSEQ multiplex PCR, while TCRdb's copy carries only in-frame clones and drops some. The sample consists of approximately 740,000 clones, roughly 70% of them appearing once. Sequenced material: memory CD4+ T cells sorted from blood. The receptors stem from a woman between 25 and 40 years old in good health. CDR3s include the opening cysteine and the closing phenylalanine or tryptophan. Fields, in order: D gene, clone size, J gene, V gene, CDR3 DNA, CDR3 protein. The D gene is left open where the match is weak. Clone size, where shown, is once, few, many, or a class for clones that have expanded.

>NA|NA|TRBJ2-7|TRBV4-1
TGCGCCAGCACCCTGGTTGAGGGGAGGGGGTACGAGCAGTACTTC
CASTLVEGRGYEQYF
>NA|NA|TRBJ2-7|TRBV27
TGTGCCAGCAGCAGGGATCCGGGACCCTACGAGCAGTACTTC
CASSRDPGPYEQYF
>NA|NA|TRBJ1-1|TRBV27
TGTGCCAGCAGTCGCGGTCGGTACACTGAAGCTTTCTTT
CASSRGRYTEAFF
>TRBD1|NA|TRBJ2-7|TRBV4-1
TGCGCCAGCAGCCACCCGGGACAGGGGGCCTACGAGCAGTACTTC
CASSHPGQGAYEQYF
>NA|few|TRBJ2-4|TRBV27
TGTGCCAGCAGTTTATCGCCGGGGGTCAAAAACATTCAGTACTTC
CASSLSPGVKNIQYF
>TRBD2|NA|TRBJ2-7|TRBV28
TGTGCCAGCAGTTTGTTCGGGACTAGCGGAACCTACGAGCAGTACTTC
CASSLFGTSGTYEQYF
>NA|NA|TRBJ1-2|TRBV6-1
TGTGCCAGCAGTGAAAGTACAGGGTCCTATGGCTACACCTTC
CASSESTGSYGYTF
>TRBD1|NA|TRBJ1-4|TRBV18
TGTGCCAGCTCATCTAACAGGGGTTTGAATGAAAAACTGTTTTTT
CASSSNRGLNEKLFF
>NA|NA|TRBJ1-5|TRBV6-1
TGTGCCAGCAGTGAAAGGGAAGGGCGGTGGCAGCCCCAGCATTTT
CASSEREGRWQPQHF
>NA|few|TRBJ1-4|TRBV6-1
TGTGCCAGCAGCGACAGTACAACTAATGAAAAACTGTTTTTT
CASSDSTTNEKLFF
>TRBD1|NA|TRBJ2-2|TRBV10-2
TGCGCCAGCAGACCGGGACAGCAAGGCGGGGAGCTGTTTTTT
CASRPGQQGGELFF
>NA|NA|TRBJ1-5|TRBV6-5
TGTGCCAGCAGTTACTCGAGTTCTGGGGATCAGCCCCAGCATTTT
CASSYSSSGDQPQHF
>NA|NA|TRBJ2-7|TRBV28
TGTGCCATCGGAGCCTACGAGCAGTACTTC
CAIGAYEQYF
>NA|NA|TRBJ2-3|TRBV29-1
TGCAGCGTTGATGATACGCAGTATTTT
CSVDDTQYF
>NA|NA|TRBJ2-7|TRBV27
TGTGCCAGCAGTTTCCCAGGGCCCCCCTACGAGCAGTACTTC
CASSFPGPPYEQYF
>TRBD2|NA|TRBJ2-3|TRBV28
TGTGCCAGTGGGACTAGCGGGAGTGTTAGCACAGATACGCAGTATTTT
CASGTSGSVSTDTQYF
>TRBD2|NA|TRBJ2-1|TRBV28
TGTGCCAGCAGTGCCCAGCGGGGGGGGATTTACAATGAGCAGTTCTTC
CASSAQRGGIYNEQFF
>NA|NA|TRBJ1-2|TRBV28
TGTGCCAGCAGTTTGGGATATGGGTGGGGGACTTATGGCTACACCTTC
CASSLGYGWGTYGYTF
>NA|few|TRBJ1-1|TRBV14
TGTGCCAGCTCTTGGGGGGGCTCGGACACTGAAGCTTTCTTT
CASSWGGSDTEAFF
>NA|few|TRBJ2-7|TRBV27
TGTGCCAGCAGTTTTAAGGGACCCAGGGCCTCCTACGAGCAGTACTTC
CASSFKGPRASYEQYF
>TRBD2|NA|TRBJ2-7|TRBV10-1
TGCGCCAGCAGTGAGTCGCTAGCGGGGAGGACCCCAGGGTCCTACGAGCAGTACTTC
CASSESLAGRTPGSYEQYF
>NA|NA|TRBJ2-5|TRBV7-2
TGTGCCAGCAGCATCCTAGCGCTTACCCAAGAGACCCAGTACTTC
CASSILALTQETQYF